This TCR beta chain was sequenced in a study of shared clonotypes between healthy human individuals (dated by TCRdb to 2018 to 2020). General notes on the study: Three men and a couple of women, aged 18 to 49 years, made up the cohort. The study deeply sequenced blood TCR repertoires of five healthy adults to estimate repertoire size and the extent of clonotype sharing between individuals. Different laboratories and diverse techniques were used to prepare libraries and sequence TCR repertoires, to increase sequencing depth and limit assay-specific biases. Leukapheresis yielded between about 0.85 and 10 billion PBMCs per donor. Paper-wide results and their limitations: Pairwise subsampling led to the expectation that sequencing depth would affect the degree of clonotype sharing among donors. Sampling was limited to blood, and TCR repertoires in tissue likely differ from TCR repertoires in blood. Because the study included a small number of donors, the genetic and exposure-history diversity represented was limited.

TCR CDR3 regions were amplified from genomic DNA by multiplex PCR using the deep immunoSEQ assay. For each cell subset, the extracted genomic DNA was distributed evenly across all wells of several immunoSEQ 96-well plates, and each plate served as one replicate. For unsorted PBMC, each replicate PCR was loaded with 250 to 300 ng genomic DNA, equivalent to roughly 31,000 T cell genomes. Genomic DNA from unsorted PBMC was sequenced over ten immunoSEQ deep assay plates. Purified libraries were quantified with a Qubit 3.0 fluorometer, sized on a Bioanalyzer 2100, and re-quantified with the KAPA Library Quantification kit. Each immunoSEQ 96-well plate was sequenced on its own single-read 150-cycle Illumina NextSeq 550 flow cell. Concerning the study's data processing: The immunoSEQ output contained only junctional sequences without quality scores, so filtering could not match that applied to full-length reads. To assign V/J genes and CDR3, sequences were annotated against IMGT germline references using PyIR, a Python wrapper for IgBLAST v1.9. Reads were filtered out if the reads had weak V/J assignments (E-value above 1e-6), no CDR3, stop codons, out-of-frame junctions, or ambiguous translated residues. V3J clonotypes were defined as sequences sharing an identical inferred V gene, J gene, and CDR3 amino acid sequence. The percentage overlap between two repertoires was calculated by dividing the number of shared unique clonotypes by the size of the smaller repertoire. Three approaches were used to assess repertoire richness: RTK rarefaction, the Chao1 estimator, and Recon v2.1 estimates of unobserved clonotypes. TCRdb obtained this table from immuneACCESS and retained in-frame rearrangements with V and J assigned. These tables miss some clones; where compared with another copy, unresolved V genes account for less than half of the shortfall, and the remainder is unexplained. Clone size and V and J calls were adopted from that table, with D and trimming inferred from the DNA. This sample lists around 500,000 clones; roughly 78% were detected once. The ten largest clones take up 10% to 15% of the sample.

The CDR3, cysteine through phenylalanine, is 17 amino acids long. The retained sequence is limited to the CDR3, 51 bases, with the frame set at the first base. The germline V gene gives CDR1 as SGHTA and CDR2 as FQGNSA. V trim: 4 bases; J trim: 0 bases; unmatched bases: 7. The donors were healthy, HIV-negative adults with no recently reported acute infections or vaccinations. Only Caucasian adults living in Nashville, Tennessee, USA were represented among the donors. For unsorted samples, tens of millions of PBMCs were counted, and genomic DNA was extracted using the QIAamp DNA Blood Mini kit. Blood was collected by leukapheresis, and PBMCs were isolated by Ficoll-Histopaque density gradient centrifugation and then cryopreserved in liquid nitrogen vapor phase. With regard to this clone: The antigen it recognizes is unknown. Within one base of it there is no much larger clone, and no base qualities were kept.

The sequenced sample was PBMCs. This TCR was recovered from a woman aged 40 to 50 in good health. Some clones in this sample may be carry-over from other donors' samples. The V and J segments used are TRBV7-2 and TRBJ2-1, with TRBD1 identical over 9 junction bases. CDR3 loop: CASSYPQGAYSYNEQFF. In nucleotide form, the sequence is TGTGCCAGCAGCTACCCACAGGGGGCGTACTCCTACAATGAGCAGTTCTTC. With all but the CDR3 taken from the reference TRBV7-2 and TRBJ2-1 genes, the full variable domain is: GAGVSQSPSNKVTEKGKDVELRCDPISGHTALYWYRQSLGQGLEFLIYFQGNSAPDKSGLPSDRFSAERTGGSVSTLTIQRTQQEDSAVYLCASSYPQGAYSYNEQFFGPGTRLTVL.